These 9 T cell receptor beta chains came from one sample sequenced in a study of T cell repertoires in cytomegalovirus infection. These TCRs' antigens remain unknown. TCRdb reanalysed the reads using MiXCR and keeps one entry per CDR3 protein. The sample contains approximately 1,000,000 distinct CDR3 sequences, approximately 32% of which appear only once. Here the sequenced sample was cultured CD8+ T cells from PBMCs, taken from culture after CMV antigen stimulation. These TCRs come from a human donor in good health (CMV status not recorded). Some clones in this sample may be carry-over from other donors' samples.

This rearrangement joins TRBV6-5 to TRBJ2-3; TRBD2 aligns across 12 bases. The CDR3 totals 21 residues. Germline CDR1 is MNHEY and CDR2 is SVGAGI. Trimming removed 0 bases from V and 2 bases from J; junction bases left unmatched: 15. In DNA, the CDR3 is TGTGCCAGCAGTTACTCGAGGAATACTAGCGGGGGGCTATACCTCACAGATACGCAGTATTTT. Translating gives CASSYSRNTSGGLYLTDTQYF.

The V call is TRBV7-9, the J call TRBJ2-3; D is ambiguous. Per the germline V gene, CDR1 is SEHNR and CDR2 is FQNEAQ (reference sequence). Trimming removed 6 bases at V and 2 bases at J, with 9 bases between. There are 13 residues in the CDR3. DNA of the CDR3: TGTGCCAGCAGTGAACAGACCACAGATACGCAGTATTTT. Amino acids: CASSEQTTDTQYF.

The chain employs TRBV7-9 and TRBJ2-1; 10 bases fit TRBD1. The CDR3 is 15 residues long. The germline V gene encodes CDR1 SEHNR and CDR2 FQNEAQ (reference sequence). V shed 5 bases, J shed 6 bases, and the junction held 7 bases outside the gene matches. The CDR3 bases are TGTGCCAGCAGCCCCCGGGACAGGGGACCCAATGAGCAGTTCTTC. Amino acids: CASSPRDRGPNEQFF.

This sequence joins TRBV11-1 and TRBJ1-1; no clear D. The CDR3 totals 14 residues. Germline loops: CDR1 SGHAT, CDR2 FQDESV (reference sequence). Trimming took off 1 base at V and 6 bases at J, with 12 bases between the two ends. The CDR3 protein is CASSLVVGKSEAFF. In nucleotides, the CDR3 is TGTGCCAGCAGCTTAGTTGTGGGCAAGTCTGAAGCTTTCTTT. Using reference TRBV11-1 and TRBJ1-1 for the parts outside the CDR3, the full variable domain is EAEVAQSPRYKITEKSQAVAFWCDPISGHATLYWYRQILGQGPELLVQFQDESVVDDSQLPKDRFSAERLKGVDSTLKIQPAELGDSAMYLCASSLVVGKSEAFFGQGTRLTVV.

In this sample, this clonotype turned up a few times. The chain uses TRBV28 and TRBJ2-7; TRBD1 is a possible D gene (5 bases). CDR1 and CDR2 from the germline V gene are MDHEN and SYDVKM. Trimming pared 4 bases from V and 7 bases from J, leaving 11 bases between. The CDR3 is made up of 12 amino acids. The CDR3 DNA sequence: TGTGCCAGCAGTTCCCCCAGGGCAGAGCAGTACGTC. As protein: CASSSPRAEQYV.

This clonotype has at least ten counts. V is TRBV7-2 and J is TRBJ2-7; perhaps TRBD2 as D (5 bases). Looked up from germline, CDR1 is SGHTA and CDR2 is FQGNSA. Trimming removed 5 bases at V and 0 bases at J, with 17 bases between. This CDR3 contains 16 residues. Here the CDR3 reads CASSPAGGASSYEQYF. The CDR3 region has the DNA TGTGCCAGCAGCCCCGCCGGAGGCGCCAGCTCCTACGAGCAGTACTTC.

As to this clonotype: The junction differs from germline at one of its ends, possibly a read error. The chain carries TRBV6-6 and TRBJ1-1; 7 nucleotides match TRBD1. This CDR3 has 11 amino acids. Germline-derived CDR1 and CDR2 are MNHNY and SVGAGI (reference sequence). The CDR3 is CASSLGTAHIF. CDR3 coding DNA: TGTGCCAGCAGTCTCGGGACAGCCCATATCTTT.

V and J are TRBV27 and TRBJ2-7; tentatively, D is TRBD1 or TRBD2 (6 bases each). The V gene lost 6 bases and the J gene lost 6 bases, with 21 bases spanning the gap. The length of the CDR3 is 15 residues. Germline V gives CDR1 MNHEY, CDR2 SMNVEV (reference sequence). CDR3 residues: CASRVVDGGRREQYF. The CDR3 DNA reads as TGTGCCAGCAGGGTAGTCGATGGGGGGCGCCGCGAGCAGTACTTC.

This clonotype occurred many times. The chain recombines TRBV11-2 with TRBJ2-5; the D is unclear. Germline lookup yields CDR1 SGHAT and CDR2 FQNNGV. The length of the CDR3 is 14 residues. Trimming cost V 0 bases and J 9 bases, with 14 bases left between them. This CDR3 is CASSLDHGPWAQYF. For the CDR3, the DNA is TGTGCCAGCAGCTTAGATCACGGTCCCTGGGCCCAGTACTTC.